The subject of this entry is one T cell receptor (beta chain). The antigen remains undetermined. Survey level was the resolution at which the v3.0 immunoSEQ assay ran. TCRdb's table, derived via immunoSEQ multiplex PCR, lists solely in-frame clones and lacks some. The table records 15,000 to 20,000 clones, approximately 84% of them present only once. The V end lost 6 bases, the J end lost 7 bases, and 11 bases lay between the germline ends. Germline V gene sequence: CDR1 MNHEY, CDR2 SMNVEV (reference sequence). This CDR3 has 12 amino acids. The data were taken from a study of long-term antiretroviral therapy in people with HIV. General study points: Information on adherence to ART, viral resistance or therapy changes was unavailable. Controls exceeded HIV repertoires in CDR3 length range.

The clonotype comes from a man between 18 and 35 years old with HIV. Sample: unsorted PBMCs, taken 0.9 years after starting antiretroviral therapy. The V gene is TRBV27, the J gene TRBJ2-3; possible D gene TRBD2, 6 bases. CDR3: CASRSSVYTQYF. The CDR3 coding sequence is TGTGCCAGCAGATCTAGCGTGTATACGCAGTATTTT.